This TCR beta chain was found in a study of blood T cell repertoires in COVID-19. As for the study in general: From T cells, B-cell-depleted T cells, or PBMCs came the material, which was cDNA or gDNA.

TCRdb keeps only in-frame clones here, not all; method: immunoSEQ multiplex PCR. Of 55,000 to 90,000 clones in the sample, about 85% were seen once. The CDR3 has 16 residues. The germline CDR1 and CDR2 sequences are SGHTA and FQGNSA. V was clipped by 5 bases and J by 8 bases; unmatched bases: 16. This clone was counted a few times. The material sequenced was peripheral blood. V usage is TRBV7-2 and J usage is TRBJ1-1; TRBD1 agrees at 8 bases. The TCR sequence derives from a man in his 70s with active COVID-19. The CDR3 region is CASSPRGRGPRGEAFF. The CDR3 DNA follows: TGTGCCAGCAGCCCCAGGGGCAGGGGGCCTCGGGGGGAAGCTTTCTTT.